The text below deals with one T cell receptor (beta chain). Its antigen is not known. The CDR3 spans 14 residues. Germline lookup yields CDR1 MDHEN and CDR2 SYDVKM. V dropped 0 bases and J dropped 6 bases, with 9 bases sitting between them. This specimen belongs to a study of shared clonotypes between healthy human individuals. Study findings and constraints: Roughly 4.6% of naive CD4 clonotypes were common to a handful of donors.

Produced via immunoSEQ multiplex PCR; TCRdb's table is partial and in-frame only. The table shows some 1,400,000 clones, with roughly 95% occurring only once. The receptor was derived from a man aged 30 to 39 in good health. Sequenced material: naive CD4+ T cells sorted from blood. Sample subset: CD45RA+ positively selected. The chain combines TRBV28 with TRBJ1-5; a weak D match, TRBD1 (6 bases). CDR3 in amino acids: CASSLWQGSQPQHF. The CDR3 coding sequence is TGTGCCAGCAGTTTATGGCAGGGGAGTCAGCCCCAGCATTTT.